The entry below gives a single T cell receptor (beta chain) sequence along with its context. What it recognizes is unknown. The CDR3 runs 12 residues. Trimming took off 5 bases at V and 1 base at J, with 2 bases between the two ends. In germline, CDR1 is MNHEY, CDR2 SVGAGI. The data originate from a study of cytomegalovirus exposure and HLA in healthy donors. The overall study: An earlier analysis identified more than 95 million unique TCR beta sequences in about 170 million T cells.

Findings and caveats of the study: Sequencing probably produced one cluster of sequence variants that were highly shared. Analyses of presence and absence presupposed an approximately uniform sequencing depth across donors. Cytomegalovirus association was listed for about 170 TCR beta chains.

Primers: 60 Vbeta forward and 13 Jbeta reverse. TCRdb's copy holds only in-frame clones and misses some; the assay was immunoSEQ multiplex PCR. The repertoire holds 150,000 to 200,000 clones, with over 65% as singletons. The sequencing input was PBMCs. This clonotype was obtained from a young man in good health and CMV-seropositive. The chain employs TRBV6-5 and TRBJ2-2; D gene ambiguous. The CDR3 spells CASSRNTGELFF. CDR3 nucleotide sequence: TGTGCCAGCAGTCGGAACACCGGGGAGCTGTTTTTT.